The 21 T cell receptor beta chains in this list originate from one sample, sequenced in a study of blood T cell repertoires in COVID-19 (dated by TCRdb to about 2020). Libraries were prepared through the immunoSEQ multiplex PCR assay. TCRdb took this table from immuneACCESS and kept in-frame rearrangements with V and J called. Such tables lack part of the clones; where checked against another copy, unresolved V genes explain under half of the gap, and the rest is unexplained. For this sample the table gives more than 100,000 clones, of which around 76% were detected only once. The ten largest clones take up approximately 2.4% of the sample. What was sequenced was peripheral blood. Source of these receptors: a man between 65 and 85 years old with acute or convalescent COVID-19.

The chain recombines TRBV4-1 with TRBJ2-3, with D perhaps TRBD2 (7 bases). Germline V gene sequence: CDR1 MGHRA, CDR2 YSYEKL. This CDR3 region has 19 residues. Trimming removed 0 bases at V and 0 bases at J, with 19 bases between. DNA for the CDR3: TGCGCCAGCAGCCAAGATGGGTCGCGGGGGCCCTCTAGCACAGATACGCAGTATTTT. This codes for CASSQDGSRGPSSTDTQYF.

A remark on this clone: This sample also contains other DNA sequences that code for the same CDR3. V gene TRBV3-1 (or the pseudogene TRBV3-2) combines with J gene TRBJ1-5, with D tentatively TRBD1 (6 bases). V was cut by 3 bases and J by 4 bases, with 7 bases left in between. The CDR3 loop spans 13 amino acids. The germline V gene has CDR1 LGHDT and CDR2 YNNKEL (reference sequence). As DNA, the CDR3 is TGTGCCAGCAGCCATCAGGGGAATCAGCCCCAGCATTTT. It codes for CASSHQGNQPQHF.

The chain links TRBV18 to TRBJ1-2, with 7 bases fitting TRBD1. CDR1 is KGHSH and CDR2 is LQKENI in the germline V gene. The CDR3 has 14 amino acids. Losses at the gene ends were 4 bases for V and 4 bases for J; bases not matched to a gene: 6. The CDR3 DNA reads TGTGCCAGCTCACACAACAGGGACAGCTATGGCTACACCTTC. It is translated as CASSHNRDSYGYTF.

The chain combines TRBV6-5 with TRBJ1-6, with 8 bases that match TRBD1. Germline CDR1 is MNHEY and CDR2 is SVGAGI. The CDR3 is 16 amino acids. V shed 2 bases, J shed 5 bases, and the junction held 5 bases outside the gene matches. CDR3 coding DNA: TGTGCCAGCAGTTACAAGGACAGGGCGGATAATTCACCCCTCCACTTT. As protein: CASSYKDRADNSPLHF.

This chain connects TRBV5-1 to TRBJ1-6, with D possibly matching TRBD1 (5 bases). The CDR3 is 15 amino acids. The germline V and J ends were trimmed by 0 bases and 6 bases, with 10 bases remaining between them. Germline V gene data show CDR1 as SGHRS and CDR2 as YFSETQ. This chain's CDR3 is CASSLAWQGNSPLHF. CDR3 DNA: TGCGCCAGCAGCTTGGCGTGGCAGGGTAATTCACCCCTCCACTTT.

V and J are TRBV7-2 and TRBJ1-1, with D unresolved. The germline CDR1 and CDR2 sequences are SGHTA and FQGNSA. V was trimmed by 2 bases and J by 2 bases, leaving 12 bases between them. This CDR3 spans 15 amino acids. CDR3 coding DNA: TGTGCCAGCAGCTTACCCCTGGGAGTTAACACTGAAGCTTTCTTT. This encodes CASSLPLGVNTEAFF.

The V gene is TRBV6-2 or TRBV6-3, the J gene TRBJ1-5, with 8 bases aligning to TRBD1. CDR1 and CDR2 from the germline V gene are MNHEY and SVGEGT. CDR3 size: 18 residues. Trimming removed 2 bases from V and 0 bases from J; junction bases left unmatched: 9. Here the CDR3 reads CASSYDRGRAYSNQPQHF. DNA for the CDR3: TGTGCCAGCAGTTACGACAGGGGAAGAGCGTATAGCAATCAGCCCCAGCATTTT.

The gene calls are TRBV4-2 and TRBJ2-1; perhaps TRBD2 as D (7 bases). V was trimmed by 1 base and J by 1 base, leaving 11 bases between them. Germline V lookup: CDR1 LGHNA, CDR2 YNFKEQ. The CDR3 is made up of 16 amino acids. As DNA, the CDR3 is TGTGCCAGCAGCCAAGTAGGGGGGGGGTCCTACAATGAGCAGTTCTTC. Encoded protein: CASSQVGGGSYNEQFF.

The V and J genes are TRBV24-1 and TRBJ2-7; perhaps TRBD1 as D (5 bases). V gave up 11 bases and J gave up 1 base, with 29 bases separating them. Germline V gene data show CDR1 as KGHDR and CDR2 as SFDVKD. CDR3 length: 18 residues. CDR3 nucleotide sequence: TGTGCCAACACCCACACCCGACCACAGGAAATGTTATCCTACGAGCAGTACTTC. It is translated as CANTHTRPQEMLSYEQYF.

The rearrangement joins TRBV6-2 or TRBV6-3 to TRBJ2-7, with D maybe TRBD1 (5 bases). This CDR3 contains 14 residues. From germline, CDR1 is MNHEY and CDR2 SVGEGT. Trimming removed 6 bases at V and 0 bases at J, with 12 bases between. This CDR3 reads CASSLTASSYEQYF. CDR3 bases: TGTGCCAGCAGCTTGACAGCTAGCTCCTACGAGCAGTACTTC.

The table lists this clone with a count of one. The chain has TRBV5-4 and TRBJ2-3; 9 bases line up with TRBD2. CDR1 and CDR2 from the germline V gene are SGHNT and YYREEE (reference sequence). V lost 1 base to trimming and J lost 4 bases; unmatched junction nucleotides: 1. The CDR3 has 14 amino acids. CDR3 sequence: CASSLSGGPDTQYF. As DNA, the CDR3 is TGTGCCAGCAGCTTGAGCGGGGGGCCAGATACGCAGTATTTT.

The V call is TRBV4-3, the J call TRBJ2-1; 9 bases map to TRBD2. This CDR3 region has 17 residues. After removal of 0 bases from V and 4 bases from J, the junction contained 7 bases not matched to a gene. Germline V CDR1 and CDR2: LGHNA, YSLEER. CDR3 DNA: TGCGCCAGCAGCCAAGAAGGGCGGGGGGGCCGGTACAATGAGCAGTTCTTC. Protein: CASSQEGRGGRYNEQFF.

This chain uses TRBV5-1 with TRBJ2-1, with 9 bases identical to TRBD1. The V gene's germline CDR1 is SGHRS and CDR2 YFSETQ. The V segment lost 3 bases and the J segment 8 bases; nucleotides outside the gene matches: 6. The CDR3 is made up of 14 amino acids. The CDR3 region has the DNA TGCGCCAGCAGCTCTGGACAGGGGCTCCATGAGCAGTTCTTC. Protein: CASSSGQGLHEQFF.

The chain carries TRBV7-2 and TRBJ1-2; 10 positions match TRBD1. After removal of 5 bases from V and 1 base from J, the junction contained 4 bases not matched to a gene. The CDR3 sequence is 15 residues long. The germline V gene encodes CDR1 SGHTA and CDR2 FQGNSA. Here the CDR3 DNA reads TGTGCCAGCAGCAGCTGGGACAGGGGTAACTATGGCTACACCTTC. Residues: CASSSWDRGNYGYTF. The entire variable domain, with the rest obtained from reference TRBV7-2 and TRBJ1-2, is as follows: GAGVSQSPSNKVTEKGKDVELRCDPISGHTALYWYRQSLGQGLEFLIYFQGNSAPDKSGLPSDRFSAERTGGSVSTLTIQRTQQEDSAVYLCASSSWDRGNYGYTFGSGTRLTVV.

The chain uses TRBV20-1 and TRBJ2-7, with D hard to call. The germline V gene encodes CDR1 DFQATT and CDR2 SNEGSKA (reference sequence). V was cut by 4 bases and J by 6 bases, with 10 bases left in between. The CDR3 has 11 amino acids. This CDR3 reads CSATPLREQYF. CDR3 coding DNA: TGCAGTGCTACTCCACTCCGCGAGCAGTACTTC.

The chain combines TRBV19 with TRBJ1-4; 7 bases match TRBD1. Trimming cost V 4 bases and J 8 bases; bases outside gene matches: 7. Germline-derived CDR1 and CDR2 are LNHDA and SQIVND (reference sequence). The length of the CDR3 is 14 residues. CDR3 in DNA: TGTGCCAGTAGTACCGAGGGGGCGAGGGAAAAACTGTTTTTT. This translates into CASSTEGAREKLFF. The full variable domain, completed using reference TRBV19 and TRBJ1-4, is DGGITQSPKYLFRKEGQNVTLSCEQNLNHDAMYWYRQDPGQGLRLIYYSQIVNDFQKGDIAEGYSVSREKKESFPLTVTSAQKNPTAFYLCASSTEGAREKLFFGSGTQLSVL.

The CDR3 DNA is TGCGCCAGCAGCTTGGGACCTACAGGGTTGAACACTGAAGCTTTCTTT. Protein product: CASSLGPTGLNTEAFF. The J gene is TRBJ1-1, the V gene TRBV5-1; maybe TRBD1 (6 bases). Germline V gene lookup returns CDR1 SGHRS and CDR2 YFSETQ. V was clipped by 0 bases and J by 0 bases, with 12 bases between them. The CDR3 contains 16 residues.

The chain recombines TRBV7-3 with TRBJ2-1; D remains ambiguous. Germline CDR1 reads SGHTA; CDR2 reads FQGTGA. Trimming removed 3 bases from V and 7 bases from J, with 10 bases in between. The CDR3 extends over 13 amino acids. CDR3 sequence: CASSFSDLNEQFF. The CDR3 DNA sequence: TGTGCCAGCAGCTTTTCAGATCTGAATGAGCAGTTCTTC.

This clone appeared once. The gene calls are TRBV11-1 and TRBJ2-5, with 9 bases fitting TRBD2. Germline V CDR1 and CDR2: SGHAT, FQDESV (reference sequence). The CDR3 extends over 14 amino acids. J was trimmed by 3 bases and V by 5 bases; bases with no gene match: 4. DNA of the CDR3: TGTGCCAGCAGCCCCCCTAGCGGGAAAGAGACCCAGTACTTC. Protein: CASSPPSGKETQYF.

The chain combines TRBV5-1 with TRBJ2-7, with 10 bases identical to TRBD2. The V and J ends lost 2 bases and 0 bases, in that order; junction bases with no gene match: 5. The germline V gene has CDR1 SGHRS and CDR2 YFSETQ. CDR3 length: 16 residues. The CDR3: CASSFGTSVSSYEQYF. The CDR3 coding sequence is TGCGCCAGCAGCTTTGGGACTAGCGTGAGCTCCTACGAGCAGTACTTC.

The chain couples TRBV2 to TRBJ1-1; 8 bases are shared with TRBD1. CDR3 length equals 13 residues. Trimming took 11 bases from V and 5 from J; bases not matched to a gene: 10. Germline V CDR1 and CDR2: SNHLY, FYNNEI. CDR3 loop: CAGQQGVVTEAFF. CDR3 coding DNA: TGTGCCGGCCAACAGGGGGTCGTTACTGAAGCTTTCTTT.